The 24 T cell receptor beta chains below were found in one sample sequenced in a study of T cells expressing NK-cell markers. TCRdb reprocessed the 5' RACE reads, with one entry per CDR3 protein and no DNA. The sample has about 400,000 distinct CDR3 sequences. Sequencing was done on a sample of blood T cells: a sorted CD56 or NKG2C T cell subset, CD4+ or CD8+ T cells, or bulk PBMC T cells (not recorded which). Receptors originate from a woman aged 50 to 60 in good health.

The genes are TRBV5-1 and TRBJ2-5. Germline CDR1 and CDR2: SGHRS and YFSETQ. The CDR3 runs to 16 residues. This chain's CDR3 is CASSSPKSPTQETQYF. Variable domain in full (rest from reference TRBV5-1 and TRBJ2-5): KAGVTQTPRYLIKTRGQQVTLSCSPISGHRSVSWYQQTPGQGLQFLFEYFSETQRNKGNFPGRFSGRQFSNSRSEMNVSTLELGDSALYLCASSSPKSPTQETQYFGPGTRLLVL.

The chain joins TRBV9 to TRBJ2-5; absent DNA, TCRdb's TRBD2 call cannot be checked. This CDR3 has 17 residues. Germline V gene lookup returns CDR1 SGDLS and CDR2 YYNGEE. The CDR3 is CASSFSSYSGSQETQYF.

The chain recombines TRBV11-2 with TRBJ2-5; TCRdb's D gene call, TRBD2, goes unchecked for lack of DNA. The germline V gene encodes CDR1 SGHAT and CDR2 FQNNGV. CDR3 size: 19 residues. CDR3 residues: CASSLARGRLAPPGETQYF.

The rearrangement links TRBV19 to TRBJ2-5. Per the germline V gene, CDR1 is LNHDA and CDR2 is SQIVND (reference sequence). CDR3 length: 13 amino acids. The CDR3 here is CASSTWPGETQYF.

This chain uses TRBV20-1 with TRBJ2-5; lacking DNA, the TRBD2 call made by TCRdb goes unchecked. CDR3 length equals 16 residues. In germline, CDR1 is DFQATT, CDR2 SNEGSKA (reference sequence). The chain's CDR3 is CSATTSGRALGETQYF.

The chain has TRBV6-1 and TRBJ1-5; TCRdb names TRBD1, which stays unverified in the absence of DNA. This CDR3 is 13 amino acids long. Germline CDR1 reads MNHNS; CDR2 reads SASEGT. CDR3 sequence: CASGGTVNQPQHF.

The chain employs TRBV5-1 and TRBJ2-1; TCRdb names TRBD1, which stays unverified in the absence of DNA. CDR1 is SGHRS and CDR2 is YFSETQ in the germline V gene. This CDR3 has 15 residues. The CDR3 loop reads CASSPPGDSYNEQFF. Complete variable domain (other parts from reference TRBV5-1 and TRBJ2-1): KAGVTQTPRYLIKTRGQQVTLSCSPISGHRSVSWYQQTPGQGLQFLFEYFSETQRNKGNFPGRFSGRQFSNSRSEMNVSTLELGDSALYLCASSPPGDSYNEQFFGPGTRLTVL.

The chain carries TRBV5-1 and TRBJ2-1; TCRdb picks TRBD2, but there is no DNA to check that call. Germline-derived CDR1 and CDR2 are SGHRS and YFSETQ. The CDR3 consists of 15 residues. Here the CDR3 reads CASSILAGESDEQFF.

The V call is TRBV7-9, the J call TRBJ1-2; checking the TCRdb D call of TRBD1 is not possible without DNA. This CDR3 has 16 residues. Germline CDR1 SEHNR, CDR2 FQNEAQ (reference sequence). The chain's CDR3 is CASSLEGGQGGYGYTF.

This rearrangement joins TRBV27 to TRBJ1-2; the D gene TCRdb calls, TRBD1, cannot be checked with no DNA. Germline values: CDR1 MNHEY, CDR2 SMNVEV (reference sequence). This CDR3 region has 14 residues. CDR3 region: CASSFQGYGYGYTF.

The chain recombines TRBV7-9 with TRBJ2-1; the TCRdb call, TRBD2, lacks DNA for checking. CDR3 length: 15 amino acids. The germline V gene has CDR1 SEHNR and CDR2 FQNEAQ (reference sequence). CDR3 amino acids: CASSDTGTSSGEQFF.

The gene calls are TRBV10-3 and TRBJ2-2. Germline V gene lookup returns CDR1 ENHRY and CDR2 SYGVKD. The CDR3 sequence is 15 residues long. The CDR3 protein is CAISEERPNTGELFF.

The chain carries TRBV9 and TRBJ2-7; TCRdb names TRBD1, which stays unverified in the absence of DNA. The CDR3 spans 14 residues. Germline CDR1 and CDR2: SGDLS and YYNGEE. The CDR3 loop reads CASSVEGQAYEQYF.

The chain uses TRBV4-2 and TRBJ2-1; the D call from TCRdb, TRBD2, cannot be confirmed without DNA. There are 17 residues in the CDR3. Per the germline V gene, CDR1 is LGHNA and CDR2 is YNFKEQ. The CDR3 is CASSQEGIAGAYNEQFF.

The V gene is TRBV5-1, the J gene TRBJ2-1; TCRdb outputs TRBD1, but without DNA this stays unchecked. There are 15 residues in the CDR3. Looked up from germline, CDR1 is SGHRS and CDR2 is YFSETQ. Here the CDR3 reads CASSLASGTGTQQFF.

The rearrangement uses TRBV20-1 and TRBJ1-1. The CDR3 consists of 13 residues. CDR1 DFQATT and CDR2 SNEGSKA come from the germline V gene (reference sequence). CDR3 in amino acids: CSASFSVNTEAFF.

This chain connects TRBV5-5 to TRBJ2-7; TCRdb outputs TRBD1, but without DNA this stays unchecked. The germline CDR1 and CDR2 sequences are SGHKS and YYEKEE (reference sequence). This CDR3 has 16 amino acids. CDR3 loop: CASSLYFGRVTYEQYF.

The chain is built from TRBV5-6 and TRBJ2-7. This CDR3 has 18 residues. Per the germline V gene, CDR1 is SGHDT and CDR2 is YYEEEE. CDR3 sequence: CASSLILGGKSRYDEQYF.

The chain employs TRBV27 and TRBJ2-7. The CDR3 length is 14 residues. Germline CDR1 and CDR2: MNHEY and SMNVEV (reference sequence). The CDR3 protein is CASSLLKGTYEQYF.

The chain links TRBV7-9 to TRBJ2-3; TCRdb's D call, TRBD1, is unchecked because there is no DNA. The CDR3 length is 14 residues. The germline CDR1 and CDR2 sequences are SEHNR and FQNEAQ (reference sequence). CDR3 sequence: CASRTDRWTDTQYF.

J is TRBJ2-4 and V is TRBV12-3 or TRBV12-4; TCRdb picks TRBD1, but there is no DNA to check that call. CDR3 length equals 14 residues. The CDR3 loop reads CASSFLQGKNIQYF.

The chain has TRBV18 and TRBJ2-1; as DNA is missing, the TRBD1 call by TCRdb cannot be tested. There are 14 residues in the CDR3. Looked up from germline, CDR1 is KGHSH and CDR2 is LQKENI. The CDR3 sequence is CASSGRTNYNEQFF.

V gene TRBV29-1 combines with J gene TRBJ2-7; checking the TCRdb D call of TRBD2 is not possible without DNA. This CDR3 is built from 12 residues. CDR1 and CDR2 from the germline V gene are SQVTM and ANQGSEA. The CDR3 sequence is CSAGLLSGEQYF.

The chain recombines TRBV9 with TRBJ2-1; TCRdb's D call of TRBD2 is untestable without DNA. The CDR3 loop spans 20 amino acids. The germline gives CDR1 SGDLS, CDR2 YYNGEE. The CDR3 loop is CASSKGGGSSGRGSYNEQFF. Complete variable domain (other parts from reference TRBV9 and TRBJ2-1): DSGVTQTPKHLITATGQRVTLRCSPRSGDLSVYWYQQSLDQGLQFLIQYYNGEERAKGNILERFSAQQFPDLHSELNLSSLELGDSALYFCASSKGGGSSGRGSYNEQFFGPGTRLTVL.